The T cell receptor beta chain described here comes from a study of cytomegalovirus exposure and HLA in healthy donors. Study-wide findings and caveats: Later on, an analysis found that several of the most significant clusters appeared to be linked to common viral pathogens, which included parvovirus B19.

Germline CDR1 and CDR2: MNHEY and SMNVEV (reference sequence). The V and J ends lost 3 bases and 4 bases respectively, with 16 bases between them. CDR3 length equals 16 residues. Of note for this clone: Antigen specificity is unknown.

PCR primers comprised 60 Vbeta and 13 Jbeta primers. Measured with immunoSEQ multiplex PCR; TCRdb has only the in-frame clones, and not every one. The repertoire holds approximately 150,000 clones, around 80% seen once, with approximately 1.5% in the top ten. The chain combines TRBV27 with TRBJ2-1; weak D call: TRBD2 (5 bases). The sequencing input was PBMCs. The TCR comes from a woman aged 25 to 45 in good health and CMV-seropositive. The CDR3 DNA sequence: TGTGCCAGCAGTTTCCTGTCCAGCGGAGATTACAATGAGCAGTTCTTC. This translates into CASSFLSSGDYNEQFF.